This T cell receptor (beta chain) was identified during a study of T cells expressing NK-cell markers. The CDR3 extends over 15 amino acids. Germline V gives CDR1 SGHRS, CDR2 YFSETQ. As concerns this clonotype: As yet, its antigen is unknown.

General observations from the study: In four donors, dominant clonotypes made up 28.3-60.1% of CD3+CD56-NKG2C+ cells.

With the 5' RACE reads reprocessed, TCRdb shows one record per CDR3 protein and no DNA. In total, the table holds about 430,000 distinct CDR3 sequences. The TCR sequence derives from a woman aged 45-65 years in good health. The V and J genes are TRBV5-1 and TRBJ2-1; TCRdb outputs TRBD2, but without DNA this stays unchecked. The sequenced sample was blood T cells: a sorted CD56 or NKG2C T cell subset, CD4+ or CD8+ T cells, or bulk PBMC T cells (not recorded which). The chain's CDR3 is CASSWSGSGYNEQFF. The full variable domain, with the rest looked up from reference TRBV5-1 and TRBJ2-1, is KAGVTQTPRYLIKTRGQQVTLSCSPISGHRSVSWYQQTPGQGLQFLFEYFSETQRNKGNFPGRFSGRQFSNSRSEMNVSTLELGDSALYLCASSWSGSGYNEQFFGPGTRLTVL.